These T cell receptor beta chains were read from a single sample in a study of Graves' ophthalmopathy and Graves' hyperthyroidism. TCRdb analysed the multiplex PCR reads with MiXCR anew, one entry per CDR3 protein. Here the sample spans under 350,000 distinct CDR3 sequences, 17% being singletons. Sequenced input: peripheral blood. The receptors shown here come from an adult man with Graves' ophthalmopathy. Both conserved end residues are part of each CDR3. A D gene is named only where the DNA matches it firmly. Clone sizes are given selectively: once, few, many, or a class where the clone is expanded.

TRBJ2-7 - TRBV10-3 - TGTGCCATCAGTGACCTTAGCACCTCGGCCTACGAGCAGTACTTC CAISDLSTSAYEQYF
TRBJ1-1 - TRBV6-1 - TGTGCCAGCAAAGCTCGACCCAGAGAAGCTTTCTTC CASKARPREAFF
TRBJ2-7 many TRBV11-2 TRBD2 TGTGCCAGCAGCATGGGGGAGCGGGGGGACTCCTACGAGCAGTACTTC CASSMGERGDSYEQYF
TRBJ1-2 many TRBV6-1 TRBD1 TGTGCCAGCAGTGAATCAGGGGGAGGCTACACCTTC CASSESGGGYTF
TRBJ2-2 - TRBV5-1 - TGCGCCAGCAGCTTGCCCGGGAACACCGGGGAGCCGTTTTTT CASSLPGNTGEPFF
TRBJ2-5 - TRBV28 - TGTGCCAGCAGTTTTCAAGTCGGGCGGCAAGAGACCCAGTACTTC CASSFQVGRQETQYF
TRBJ2-7 - TRBV20-1 TRBD2 TGCAGTGCTAGCCGATTCGGACTAGCGGGGGACTACGAGCAGTACTTC CSASRFGLAGDYEQYF
TRBJ2-1 many TRBV28 TRBD2 TGTGCCAGCAGATGGACTAGAATCAATGAGCAGTTCTTC CASRWTRINEQFF
TRBJ2-6 many TRBV6-5 - TGTGCCAGCAGTTGGAGACGGATCTCTGGGGCCAACGTCCTGACTTTC CASSWRRISGANVLTF
TRBJ1-2 - TRBV28 - TGTGCCAGCAGTTTGTTCGACATAAACTATGGCTACACCTTC CASSLFDINYGYTF
TRBJ2-7 many TRBV19 TRBD1 TGTGCCAGTAGTCCACGGACAGGGATGCCCTACGAGCAGTACTTC CASSPRTGMPYEQYF
TRBJ2-5 many TRBV10-2 - TGCGCCAGCAGTGACCCGGCAGGGACGGGGGCAGAGACCCAGTACTTC CASSDPAGTGAETQYF
TRBJ2-5 many TRBV7-2 TRBD2 TGTGCCAGCAGCTTAGGAGCTAGCGGGGGGACGGGAGAGACCCAGTACTTC CASSLGASGGTGETQYF
TRBJ1-3 many TRBV7-6 - TGTGCCAGCAGCAATACCGGGAAACACTCTGGAAACACCATATATTTT CASSNTGKHSGNTIYF
TRBJ2-5 many TRBV24-1 TRBD1 TGTGCCACCAGTGACCAACACAGGGGGTCGGAGACCCAGTACTTC CATSDQHRGSETQYF